The present TCR beta chain was sequenced within a study of cytotoxic CD8 clonotypes in ibrutinib-treated CLL. Overall study context: Roughly 24 partial and 2 complete responses; at median approximately 70 months, about 14 remitted, about twelve progressed. Response material was collected after a median about 12 months of treatment, range 6 to 36. Whole-study findings and limits: Researchers report that baseline clonality outpaced age-matched healthy donors and tracked circulating CD8+ T-cell counts.

As concerns this clone: Antigen specificity is unknown.

Sequencing was designed to attain a depth spanning 1 in 200,000 to 1 in 1 million T cells. This table comes from immunoSEQ multiplex PCR, and its TCRdb copy is limited to in-frame clones, with some not included. This table holds 130,000 or so clones, 80% to 90% found once. Unmatched junction bases numbered 12, after V lost 2 bases and J lost 11 bases. Germline CDR1 and CDR2: SGHRS and YFSETQ. The CDR3 spans 15 residues. This rearrangement joins TRBV5-1 to TRBJ1-1, with 10 bases matching TRBD1. This TCR was sampled from a human donor with chronic lymphocytic leukemia. Source: PBMCs, taken after 24 months of ibrutinib treatment. This CDR3 reads CASSLLPGTGDKAFF. The CDR3 nucleotides read TGCGCCAGCAGCTTACTCCCCGGGACAGGGGACAAGGCTTTCTTT. Drawing the rest from reference TRBV5-1 and TRBJ1-1, the complete variable domain is KAGVTQTPRYLIKTRGQQVTLSCSPISGHRSVSWYQQTPGQGLQFLFEYFSETQRNKGNFPGRFSGRQFSNSRSEMNVSTLELGDSALYLCASSLLPGTGDKAFFGQGTRLTVV.